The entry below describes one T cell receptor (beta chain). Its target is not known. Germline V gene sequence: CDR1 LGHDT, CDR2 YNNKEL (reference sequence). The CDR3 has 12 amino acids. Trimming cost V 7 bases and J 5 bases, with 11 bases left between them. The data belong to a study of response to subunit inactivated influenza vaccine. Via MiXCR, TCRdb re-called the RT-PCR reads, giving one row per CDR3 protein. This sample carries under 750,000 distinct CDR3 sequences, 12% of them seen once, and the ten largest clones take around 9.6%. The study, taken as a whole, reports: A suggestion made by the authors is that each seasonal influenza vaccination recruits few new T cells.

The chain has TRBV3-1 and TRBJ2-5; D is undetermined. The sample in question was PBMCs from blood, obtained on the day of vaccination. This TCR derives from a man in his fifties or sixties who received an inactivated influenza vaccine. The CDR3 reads CASTTVGETQYF. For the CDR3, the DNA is TGTGCCAGCACTACAGTGGGTGAGACCCAGTACTTC.